One and the same sample provided the 21 T cell receptor beta chains below, sequenced in a study of control samples from healthy donors and cancer patients (dated by TCRdb to the early 2020s). The library was made by the immunoSEQ multiplex PCR assay. The immuneACCESS repertoire file appears here via TCRdb, limited to in-frame rearrangements. These files lack a portion of the clones; in checked studies, under half of the deficit traces to unresolved V genes, and the cause of the others is not known. The sample has 150,000 to 200,000 clones on record, around 94% of them singletons. Together, the top ten hold 14% of the sample. Sequences were obtained from PBMCs. These receptors were taken from a man aged 55-75 years with colorectal cancer.

This chain uses TRBV27 with TRBJ1-2; D is ambiguous. Germline CDR1 and CDR2: MNHEY and SMNVEV (reference sequence). The length of the CDR3 is 15 residues. V was clipped by 7 bases and J by 1 base, with 16 bases between them. The CDR3 DNA is TGTGCCAGCAAATATAAAGACACTAATAACTATGGCTACACCTTC. Translation: CASKYKDTNNYGYTF.

This sequence joins TRBV6-5 and TRBJ1-1; TRBD1 agrees at 10 bases. Germline trimming cut 7 bases from V and 11 bases from J; bases unmatched to any gene: 13. The germline V gene has CDR1 MNHEY and CDR2 SVGAGI. The CDR3 runs 14 residues. The CDR3 DNA follows: TGTGCCAGCACCCTTGGGGAGACAGGGGGCAAGGCTTTCTTT. Protein: CASTLGETGGKAFF.

This chain connects TRBV15 to TRBJ1-2; D is ambiguous. V was clipped by 1 base and J by 4 bases, with 13 bases between them. CDR3 length: 15 residues. Germline CDR1 and CDR2: LNHNV and YYDKDF (reference sequence). The CDR3 reads CATSRVEGSGYGYTF. In DNA form, the CDR3 reads TGTGCCACCAGCAGAGTTGAGGGCTCTGGCTATGGCTACACCTTC.

The rearrangement links TRBV5-1 to TRBJ1-1, with 7 bases that match TRBD1. Germline V CDR1 and CDR2: SGHRS, YFSETQ. This CDR3 has 15 residues. With 3 bases clipped from V and 0 bases from J, the junction kept 5 bases outside the gene matches. Here the CDR3 reads CASSSSTGLNTEAFF. CDR3 sequence (DNA): TGCGCCAGCAGCTCGTCGACAGGGTTGAACACTGAAGCTTTCTTT.

The chain uses TRBV6-5 and TRBJ2-6; D call uncertain. The CDR3 spans 14 residues. The ends were cut back, 6 bases at V and 0 bases at J, with 6 bases in the middle. Per the germline V gene, CDR1 is MNHEY and CDR2 is SVGAGI. DNA for the CDR3: TGTGCCAGCAGCCAGAGCTCTGGGGCCAACGTCCTGACTTTC. Translation: CASSQSSGANVLTF.

This chain uses TRBV4-1 with TRBJ1-4; 10 bases align to TRBD1. The junction had 5 bases not matched to a gene; V was cut back by 6 bases and J by 7 bases. The germline gives CDR1 MGHRA, CDR2 YSYEKL. There are 14 residues in the CDR3. CDR3 region: CASRAGQGGEKLFF. The CDR3, as DNA: TGCGCCAGCAGGGCAGGACAGGGGGGTGAAAAACTGTTTTTT.

The gene calls are TRBV7-9 and TRBJ2-1; possible D gene TRBD2, 5 bases. This CDR3 is built from 13 residues. Trimming shortened V by 5 bases and J by 9 bases, and 14 bases separated the two germline ends. From germline, CDR1 is SEHNR and CDR2 FQNEAQ (reference sequence). This chain's CDR3 is CASSGRERAEQFF. CDR3 sequence (DNA): TGTGCCAGCAGCGGCCGTGAGAGGGCTGAGCAGTTCTTC.

This chain joins TRBV3-1 (or the pseudogene TRBV3-2) and TRBJ2-1, with TRBD1 matching over 11 bases. CDR1 is LGHDT, CDR2 YNNKEL, per germline (reference sequence). The CDR3 length is 16 residues. With 0 bases clipped from V and 6 bases from J, the junction kept 4 bases outside the gene matches. In DNA form, the CDR3 reads TGTGCCAGCAGCCAAGATTTGGGGACAGGGGGCAATGAGCAGTTCTTC. This gives the protein CASSQDLGTGGNEQFF.

This sequence joins TRBV9 and TRBJ2-7, with 11 bases identical to TRBD1. Losses at the gene ends were 0 bases for V and 4 bases for J; bases not matched to a gene: 6. Germline CDR1 SGDLS, CDR2 YYNGEE. CDR3 size: 16 residues. The CDR3 DNA reads as TGTGCCAGCAGCGTAGATGGGACAGGGGGACGGTACGAGCAGTACTTC. Amino acids: CASSVDGTGGRYEQYF.

The chain joins TRBV7-2 to TRBJ1-2; a weak D match, TRBD1 (6 bases). Germline V lookup: CDR1 SGHTA, CDR2 FQGNSA. The CDR3 is 17 amino acids. Trimming took off 6 bases at V and 3 bases at J, with 23 bases between the two ends. Here the CDR3 DNA reads TGTGCCAGCAGTCGACAGGCCGGGACGCGGATGGACTATGGCTACACCTTC. Protein: CASSRQAGTRMDYGYTF.

The rearrangement joins TRBV10-1 to TRBJ1-6, with 7 positions matching TRBD1. Germline lookup yields CDR1 WNHNN and CDR2 SYGVQD (reference sequence). The CDR3 is made up of 13 amino acids. V shed 7 bases, J shed 7 bases, and the junction held 4 bases outside the gene matches. This CDR3 reads CASNRDSNSPLHF. CDR3 in DNA: TGCGCCAGCAATCGGGACAGCAATTCACCCCTCCACTTT.

This chain connects TRBV6-5 to TRBJ2-5; TRBD1 or TRBD2 may be the D gene (5 bases each). V shed 6 bases and J shed 5 bases, with 19 bases lying between them. The CDR3 extends over 15 amino acids. Germline V gives CDR1 MNHEY, CDR2 SVGAGI. The DNA of the CDR3 is TGTGCCAGCAGAGACTCCGGGACCCGAGGGGAGACCCAGTACTTC. Its protein is CASRDSGTRGETQYF.

V and J are TRBV15 and TRBJ1-1, with D possibly matching TRBD1 (5 bases). The CDR3 totals 16 residues. Germline CDR1 LNHNV, CDR2 YYDKDF (reference sequence). Trimming shortened V by 0 bases and J by 5 bases, and 16 bases separated the two germline ends. The CDR3 bases are TGTGCCACCAGCAGAGATTCGGGGCAGGGAATTACTGAAGCTTTCTTT. As protein: CATSRDSGQGITEAFF.

The chain uses TRBV5-1 and TRBJ2-5; 7 bases line up with TRBD1. The CDR3 sequence is 15 residues long. Germline V CDR1 and CDR2: SGHRS, YFSETQ. After removal of 5 bases from V and 2 bases from J, the junction contained 9 bases not matched to a gene. CDR3 loop: CASSRSGQRQETQYF. In DNA form, the CDR3 reads TGCGCCAGCAGTCGATCGGGACAGAGACAAGAGACCCAGTACTTC.

CDR3 in DNA: TGTGCCAGCAGTTTTGGGGGTGAGCAGTTCTTC. Residues: CASSFGGEQFF. The gene calls are TRBV28 and TRBJ2-1; either TRBD1 or TRBD2 may fit D (5 bases each). Germline V CDR1 and CDR2: MDHEN, SYDVKM. The CDR3 consists of 11 residues. The V end was cut by 3 bases, the J end by 9 bases, with 6 bases between.

The rearrangement uses TRBV19 and TRBJ2-2; a weak D match, TRBD2 (5 bases). The germline CDR1 and CDR2 sequences are LNHDA and SQIVND (reference sequence). The CDR3 is 15 residues long. The germline V and J ends were trimmed by 3 bases and 5 bases, with 13 bases remaining between them. In DNA, the CDR3 is TGTGCCAGTAGTATTCGAGGGAGTCGGACCGGGGAGCTGTTTTTT. This sequence encodes CASSIRGSRTGELFF.

This chain connects TRBV3-1 (or the pseudogene TRBV3-2) to TRBJ1-6; D gene uncertain. CDR1 is LGHDT, CDR2 YNNKEL, per germline (reference sequence). Trimming shortened V by 1 base and J by 7 bases, and 11 bases separated the two germline ends. The CDR3 contains 15 residues. The CDR3 loop is CASSQGEAFNSPLHF. The CDR3 DNA follows: TGTGCCAGCAGCCAAGGGGAGGCATTCAATTCACCCCTCCACTTT.

This clone appeared once. V usage is TRBV7-9 and J usage is TRBJ1-3, with D hard to call. Trimming took off 5 bases at V and 4 bases at J, with 9 bases between the two ends. The CDR3 is made up of 13 amino acids. Germline V gene lookup returns CDR1 SEHNR and CDR2 FQNEAQ (reference sequence). The CDR3, as DNA: TGTGCCAGCAGCACCGAACAGGGAAACACCATATATTTT. This translates into CASSTEQGNTIYF.

The rearrangement links TRBV21-1 to TRBJ2-5; the table gives TRBD1 as D, unverified against the DNA. TRBV21-1 is a pseudogene locus. This CDR3 comprises 15 residues. The CDR3, as DNA: TGTGCCAGCAGCAAAGTGAGTAACAGGTCCAAGACCCAGTACTTC. Translated, it gives CASSKVSNRSKTQYF.

The V call is TRBV30, the J call TRBJ2-2; 8 bases line up with TRBD1. V shed 6 bases and J 4 bases; nucleotides not matched to a gene: 4. The CDR3 consists of 13 residues. Germline-derived CDR1 and CDR2 are GTSNPN and SVGIG (reference sequence). CDR3 sequence: CACGQGLTGELFF. The CDR3 DNA follows: TGTGCCTGCGGACAGGGACTCACCGGGGAGCTGTTTTTT.

CDR3: CASSLAPSNQPQHF. In DNA form, the CDR3 reads TGTGCCAGCAGCTTAGCGCCTTCTAATCAGCCCCAGCATTTT. The chain recombines TRBV7-2 with TRBJ1-5; D is undetermined. This CDR3 is built from 14 residues. The V gene lost 0 bases and the J gene lost 4 bases, with 7 bases spanning the gap. In germline, CDR1 is SGHTA, CDR2 FQGNSA.